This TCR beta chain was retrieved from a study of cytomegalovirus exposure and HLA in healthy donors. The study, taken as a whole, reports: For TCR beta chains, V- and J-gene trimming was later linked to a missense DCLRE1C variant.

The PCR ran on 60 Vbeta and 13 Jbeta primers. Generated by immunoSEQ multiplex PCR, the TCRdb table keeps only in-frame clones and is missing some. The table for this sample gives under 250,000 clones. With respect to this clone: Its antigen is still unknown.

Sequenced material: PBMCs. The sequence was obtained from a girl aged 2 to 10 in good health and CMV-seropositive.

The DNA of the CDR3 is TGTGCCAGCAGACTAAGCAGGGCTGGAAACACCATATATTTT. Amino acids: CASRLSRAGNTIYF. The V and J genes are TRBV6-1 and TRBJ1-3, with D perhaps TRBD1 (5 bases). The germline gives CDR1 MNHNS, CDR2 SASEGT. The CDR3 runs 14 residues. V was clipped by 6 bases and J by 2 bases, with 11 bases between them.